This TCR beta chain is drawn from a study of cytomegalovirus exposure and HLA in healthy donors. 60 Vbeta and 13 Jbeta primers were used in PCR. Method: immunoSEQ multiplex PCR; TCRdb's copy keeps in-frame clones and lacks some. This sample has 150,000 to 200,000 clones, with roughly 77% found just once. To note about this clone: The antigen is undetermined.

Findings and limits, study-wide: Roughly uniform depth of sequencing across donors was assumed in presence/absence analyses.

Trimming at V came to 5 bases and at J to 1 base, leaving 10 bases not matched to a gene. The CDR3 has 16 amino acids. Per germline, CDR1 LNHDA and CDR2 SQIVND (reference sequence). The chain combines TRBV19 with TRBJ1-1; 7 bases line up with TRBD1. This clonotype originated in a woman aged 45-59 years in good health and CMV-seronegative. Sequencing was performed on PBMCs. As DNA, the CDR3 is TGTGCCAGTAGTGGGCGAGGGGGCTTTGCGAACACTGAAGCTTTCTTT. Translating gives CASSGRGGFANTEAFF.